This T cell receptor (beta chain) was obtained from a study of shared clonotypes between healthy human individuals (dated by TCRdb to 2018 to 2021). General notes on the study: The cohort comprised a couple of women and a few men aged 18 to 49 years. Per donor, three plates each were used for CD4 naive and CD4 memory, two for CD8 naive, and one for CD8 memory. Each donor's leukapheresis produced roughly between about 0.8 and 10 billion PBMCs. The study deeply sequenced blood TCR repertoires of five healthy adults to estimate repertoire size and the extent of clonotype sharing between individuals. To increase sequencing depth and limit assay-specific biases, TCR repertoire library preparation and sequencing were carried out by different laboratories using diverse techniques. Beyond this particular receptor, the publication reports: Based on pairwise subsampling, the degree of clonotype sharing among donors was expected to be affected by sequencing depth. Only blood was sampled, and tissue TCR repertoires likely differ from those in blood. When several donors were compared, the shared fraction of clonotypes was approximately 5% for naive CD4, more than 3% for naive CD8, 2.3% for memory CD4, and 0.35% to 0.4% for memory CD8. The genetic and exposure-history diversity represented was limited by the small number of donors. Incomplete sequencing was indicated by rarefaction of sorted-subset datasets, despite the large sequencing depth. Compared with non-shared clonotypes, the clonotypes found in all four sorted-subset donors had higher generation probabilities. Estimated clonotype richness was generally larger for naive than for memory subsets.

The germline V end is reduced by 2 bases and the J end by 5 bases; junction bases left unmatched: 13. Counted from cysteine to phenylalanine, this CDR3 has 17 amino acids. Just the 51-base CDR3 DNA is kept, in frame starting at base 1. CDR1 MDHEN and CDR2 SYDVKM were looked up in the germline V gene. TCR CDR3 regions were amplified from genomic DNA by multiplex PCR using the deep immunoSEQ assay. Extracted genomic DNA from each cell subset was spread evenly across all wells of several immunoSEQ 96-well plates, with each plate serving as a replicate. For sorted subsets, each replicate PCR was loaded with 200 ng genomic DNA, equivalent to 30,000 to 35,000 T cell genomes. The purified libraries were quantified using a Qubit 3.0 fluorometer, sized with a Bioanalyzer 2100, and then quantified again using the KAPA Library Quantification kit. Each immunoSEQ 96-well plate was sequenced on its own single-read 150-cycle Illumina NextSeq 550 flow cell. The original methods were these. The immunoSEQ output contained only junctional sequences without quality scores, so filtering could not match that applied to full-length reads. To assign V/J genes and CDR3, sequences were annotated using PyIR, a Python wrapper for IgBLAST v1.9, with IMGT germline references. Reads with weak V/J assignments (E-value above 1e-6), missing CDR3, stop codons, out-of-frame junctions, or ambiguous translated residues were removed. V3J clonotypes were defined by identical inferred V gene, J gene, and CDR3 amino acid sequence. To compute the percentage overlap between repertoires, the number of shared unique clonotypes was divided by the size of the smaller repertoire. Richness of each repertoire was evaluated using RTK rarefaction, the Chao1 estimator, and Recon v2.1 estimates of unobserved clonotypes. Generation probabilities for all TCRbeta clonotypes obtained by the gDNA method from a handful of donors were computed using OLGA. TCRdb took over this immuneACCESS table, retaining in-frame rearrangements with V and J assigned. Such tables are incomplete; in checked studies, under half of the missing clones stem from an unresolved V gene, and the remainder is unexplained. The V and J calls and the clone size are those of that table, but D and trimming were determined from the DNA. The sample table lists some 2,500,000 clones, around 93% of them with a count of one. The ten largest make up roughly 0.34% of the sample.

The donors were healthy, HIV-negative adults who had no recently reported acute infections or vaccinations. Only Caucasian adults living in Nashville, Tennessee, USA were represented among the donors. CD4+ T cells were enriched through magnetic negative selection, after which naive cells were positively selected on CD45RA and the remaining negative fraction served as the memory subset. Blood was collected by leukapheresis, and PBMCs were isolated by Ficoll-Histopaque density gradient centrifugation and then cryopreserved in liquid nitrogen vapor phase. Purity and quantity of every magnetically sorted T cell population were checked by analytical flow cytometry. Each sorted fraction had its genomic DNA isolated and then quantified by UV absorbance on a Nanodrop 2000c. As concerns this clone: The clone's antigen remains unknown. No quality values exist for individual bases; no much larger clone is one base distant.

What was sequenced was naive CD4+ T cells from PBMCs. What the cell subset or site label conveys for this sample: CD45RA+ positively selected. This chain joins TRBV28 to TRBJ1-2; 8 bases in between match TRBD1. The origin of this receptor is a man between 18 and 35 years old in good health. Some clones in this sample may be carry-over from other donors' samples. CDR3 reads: CASSLVGQGVSRYGYTF. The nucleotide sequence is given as TGTGCCAGCAGTTTAGTAGGACAGGGAGTTTCGCGGTATGGCTACACCTTC.